This TCR beta chain was retrieved from a study of blood T cell repertoires in COVID-19. Sequencing was performed with immunoSEQ multiplex PCR; in TCRdb, only in-frame clones are kept and a portion is missing. The sample carries 250,000 to 350,000 clones, about 85% recorded once. The CDR3 has 12 amino acids. Trimming stripped 1 base from V and 7 bases from J, with 10 bases between. Germline CDR1 reads GTSNPN; CDR2 reads SVGIG (reference sequence). The chain links TRBV30 to TRBJ1-2; maybe TRBD1 (5 bases). This TCR was recovered from a woman aged 50 to 65 who had recovered from COVID-19. What was sequenced was PBMCs or T cells enriched from blood (not recorded which). The CDR3 sequence: CAWSAGRGGYTF. The CDR3 DNA is TGTGCCTGGAGTGCGGGGAGGGGTGGCTACACCTTC.